Shown below are 9 T cell receptor beta chains from a single sample sequenced in a study of T cells after yellow fever vaccination. From the 5' RACE reads, TCRdb called clonotypes with MiXCR, one entry per CDR3 protein. Of about 320,000 distinct CDR3 sequences in the sample, 3.5% to 5% were seen once. The sample was PBMCs, taken 15 days after the yellow fever booster vaccination. The origin of the receptors is a man aged 18 to 30 who received the YFV17D yellow fever vaccine.

There are a few counts of this clonotype. This sequence joins TRBV20-1 and TRBJ2-3; D may correspond to TRBD1 or TRBD2 (5 bases each). The CDR3 is 15 amino acids. Germline assignment: CDR1 DFQATT and CDR2 SNEGSKA (reference sequence). With 6 bases removed from V and 6 bases from J, the gap between germline ends came to 22 bases. Written as DNA, the CDR3 is TGCAGTGCCCCCCCCGCGAGGGGTGTTACGGATACGCAGTATTTT. This translates into CSAPPARGVTDTQYF.

This clonotype was recorded a few times. V and J are TRBV2 and TRBJ2-6, with D possibly matching TRBD2 (7 bases). Germline V lookup: CDR1 SNHLY, CDR2 FYNNEI. The CDR3 has 17 amino acids. V lost 3 bases and J 4 bases, leaving 16 bases between the germline ends. For the CDR3, the DNA is TGTGCCAGCAGTGAGCTAGGGGGGGCGCAGGGGGCCAACGTCCTGACTTTC. Translating gives CASSELGGAQGANVLTF.

This clonotype has at least ten counts. The rearrangement uses TRBV7-2 and TRBJ2-1, with TRBD2 identical over 7 bases. The CDR3 has 11 amino acids. The trim removed 7 bases at V and 9 bases at J, leaving 3 bases unmatched. Germline-derived CDR1 and CDR2 are SGHTA and FQGNSA. CDR3 loop: CASTSGAEQFF. The CDR3 DNA follows: TGTGCCAGCACCAGCGGGGCTGAGCAGTTCTTC.

The chain employs TRBV5-1 and TRBJ1-3; D unresolved. The germline V gene encodes CDR1 SGHRS and CDR2 YFSETQ. The CDR3 loop spans 14 amino acids. V dropped 5 bases and J dropped 4 bases, with 13 bases sitting between them. The CDR3 protein is CASSSDQEGNTIYF. CDR3 bases: TGCGCCAGCAGTTCCGACCAGGAAGGAAACACCATATATTTT.

This clonotype has a count of ten or more. V and J are TRBV5-5 and TRBJ1-4, with D perhaps matching TRBD1 (5 bases). CDR1 and CDR2 from the germline V gene are SGHKS and YYEKEE (reference sequence). There are 13 residues in the CDR3. V lost 0 bases to trimming and J lost 8 bases, with 8 bases between them. This CDR3 is CASSLGAGEKLFF. CDR3 nucleotide sequence: TGTGCCAGCAGCTTGGGGGCAGGGGAAAAACTGTTTTTT.

This clonotype has more than one count but fewer than ten. The V call is TRBV4-2, the J call TRBJ2-1; 7 bases match TRBD1. The CDR3 loop spans 14 amino acids. With V trimmed by 0 bases and J by 8 bases, 4 bases remained unmatched. Germline V lookup: CDR1 LGHNA, CDR2 YNFKEQ. Here the CDR3 DNA reads TGTGCCAGCAGCCAAGATCTGAGGGGGCATGAGCAGTTCTTC. It encodes CASSQDLRGHEQFF.

This clonotype came up a few times. The J gene is TRBJ2-5, the V gene TRBV24-1; 9 bases match TRBD2. This CDR3 spans 15 amino acids. V shed 3 bases, J shed 2 bases, and the junction held 3 bases outside the gene matches. Looked up from germline, CDR1 is KGHDR and CDR2 is SFDVKD. CDR3 DNA: TGTGCCACCAGTGATGCGGGGGGGCCGCAAGAGACCCAGTACTTC. This gives the protein CATSDAGGPQETQYF.

This clonotype was recorded many times. The chain has TRBV6-5 and TRBJ2-7; D uncertain. CDR1 and CDR2 (germline): MNHEY, SVGAGI. Trimming left V 6 bases short and J 6 bases short, with 15 bases between. There are 13 residues in the CDR3. CDR3 DNA: TGTGCCAGCAGCCGCAGACCCCGCGGCGAGCAGTACTTC. As protein: CASSRRPRGEQYF.

This clonotype was found many times. The DNA of the CDR3 is TGTGCCAGCAGCATCTTGTGGATGGGGGAAACTGAAGCTTTCTTT. This sequence encodes CASSILWMGETEAFF. J is TRBJ1-1 and V is TRBV6-2 or TRBV6-3, with D perhaps matching TRBD1 (5 bases). The CDR3 is 15 amino acids. V lost 6 bases and J lost 5, with 19 bases in between. The germline V gene encodes CDR1 MNHEY and CDR2 SVGEGT.